This entry lists 29 T cell receptor beta chains sequenced from one sample in a study of blood T cell repertoires in COVID-19. Sequencing used immunoSEQ multiplex PCR; TCRdb keeps in-frame clones, though not all of them. The data hold some 150,000 clones, with about 86% observed a single time. What was sequenced was peripheral blood. These receptors came from a woman aged 60 to 75 with acute or convalescent COVID-19.

V usage is TRBV11-3 and J usage is TRBJ2-1, with 9 bases aligning to TRBD2. Trimming removed 3 bases from V and 6 bases from J; junction bases left unmatched: 9. The CDR3 spans 16 residues. The germline V gene has CDR1 SGHNT and CDR2 YENEEA. CDR3: CASSFIFSGSRNEQFF. The CDR3, as DNA: TGTGCCAGCAGCTTTATTTTTAGCGGGAGCCGCAATGAGCAGTTCTTC.

This clone was detected many times. The chain employs TRBV5-6 and TRBJ2-1, with TRBD2 identical over 11 bases. V gave up 0 bases and J gave up 3 bases; unmatched junction bases: 2. The CDR3 consists of 16 residues. Germline CDR1 SGHDT, CDR2 YYEEEE. CDR3 protein: CASSLGLAGIYNEQFF. The CDR3 bases are TGTGCCAGCAGCTTGGGACTAGCGGGGATCTACAATGAGCAGTTCTTC.

The CDR3 DNA reads as TGCGCCAGCAGCCAAGTTCGAGGCATTATACAGGGCATCGAGCAGTACTTC. Its translation is CASSQVRGIIQGIEQYF. The V and J genes are TRBV4-3 and TRBJ2-7, with D possibly TRBD1 on 6 matching bases. CDR3 length: 17 residues. Trimming took off 1 base at V and 6 bases at J, with 22 bases between the two ends. The germline gives CDR1 LGHNA, CDR2 YSLEER.

This chain connects TRBV6-2 or TRBV6-3 to TRBJ2-5, with 12 nucleotides matching TRBD2. V gave up 5 bases and J gave up 4 bases; unmatched junction bases: 8. Germline V lookup: CDR1 MNHEY, CDR2 SVGEGT. The CDR3 spans 16 residues. Here the CDR3 DNA reads TGTGCCAGCAGTGGACTAGCGGGGTTTGCGAGAGAGACCCAGTACTTC. The encoded protein is CASSGLAGFARETQYF.

The chain uses TRBV14 and TRBJ2-1; 7 bases line up with TRBD2. V lost 4 bases, J lost 4 bases, and 4 bases stayed unmatched. From germline, CDR1 is SGHDN and CDR2 FVKESK. The CDR3 totals 14 residues. The CDR3 nucleotides read TGTGCCAGCAGCCCCCGGGGACTATACAATGAGCAGTTCTTC. This codes for CASSPRGLYNEQFF.

This chain joins TRBV11-2 and TRBJ2-7, with TRBD2 as a possible D gene (5 bases). CDR1 SGHAT and CDR2 FQNNGV come from the germline V gene. The V and J ends lost 0 bases and 7 bases respectively, with 10 bases between them. CDR3 length equals 13 residues. Here the CDR3 reads CASSLEAAGEQYF. The CDR3 bases are TGTGCCAGCAGCTTAGAAGCGGCTGGTGAGCAGTACTTC.

The chain recombines TRBV24-1 with TRBJ2-5; D is possibly TRBD2 (7 bases). This CDR3 region has 16 residues. The ends were cut back, 0 bases at V and 4 bases at J, with 14 bases in the middle. Germline loops: CDR1 KGHDR, CDR2 SFDVKD. This CDR3 reads CATSDLGAGARETQYF. In nucleotides, the CDR3 is TGTGCCACCAGTGATTTGGGCGCGGGGGCCCGAGAGACCCAGTACTTC.

The table lists this clone with a count of one. This sequence joins TRBV9 and TRBJ1-4; a weak D match, TRBD1 (6 bases). There are 12 residues in the CDR3. In germline, CDR1 is SGDLS, CDR2 YYNGEE. Trimming removed 2 bases from V and 8 bases from J, with 7 bases in between. Written as DNA, the CDR3 is TGTGCCAGCAGCGTCAGGGGCGAAAAACTGTTTTTT. Translating it yields CASSVRGEKLFF.

The gene calls are TRBV30 and TRBJ1-1; TRBD1 matches at 8 bases. The CDR3 is made up of 13 amino acids. V lost 8 bases, J lost 7 bases, and 12 bases stayed unmatched. The V gene's germline CDR1 is GTSNPN and CDR2 SVGIG (reference sequence). The CDR3 sequence is CASGTGGHDEAFF. The CDR3 DNA reads as TGTGCCAGTGGGACAGGCGGACATGATGAAGCTTTCTTT.

The chain joins TRBV6-5 to TRBJ2-3; D is possibly TRBD1 (5 bases). V shed 6 bases and J shed 1 base, with 8 bases lying between them. This CDR3 is built from 13 residues. The V gene's germline CDR1 is MNHEY and CDR2 SVGAGI. Here the CDR3 reads CASRKQGTDTQYF. DNA for the CDR3: TGTGCCAGCAGAAAACAGGGCACAGATACGCAGTATTTT.

The chain employs TRBV6-6 and TRBJ1-3; TRBD1 aligns across 8 bases. J lost 1 base, V lost 5 bases, and 4 bases had no gene match. The germline V gene has CDR1 MNHNY and CDR2 SVGAGI (reference sequence). The CDR3 length is 15 residues. The CDR3 DNA follows: TGTGCCAGCAGTCCTAGGACAGGGTCTGGAAACACCATATATTTT. Translating it yields CASSPRTGSGNTIYF.

This clone appeared a few times. J is TRBJ2-1 and V is TRBV27; TRBD2 aligns across 11 bases. This CDR3 contains 15 residues. After removal of 4 bases from V and 4 bases from J, the junction contained 3 bases not matched to a gene. In germline, CDR1 is MNHEY, CDR2 SMNVEV (reference sequence). The CDR3 here is CASSSSGGPYNEQFF. DNA for the CDR3: TGTGCCAGCAGTTCTAGCGGGGGGCCTTACAATGAGCAGTTCTTC.

In its sample, this clone was seen a few times. The chain is built from TRBV6-5 and TRBJ1-3; D unclear. Germline lookup yields CDR1 MNHEY and CDR2 SVGAGI. The V and J ends lost 0 bases and 0 bases respectively, with 6 bases between them. CDR3 length: 15 residues. CDR3 in amino acids: CASSYSWASGNTIYF. Written as DNA, the CDR3 is TGTGCCAGCAGTTACTCGTGGGCCTCTGGAAACACCATATATTTT.

The V and J genes are TRBV6-5 and TRBJ2-7; 8 bases fit TRBD1. The CDR3 sequence is 14 residues long. Germline V gene sequence: CDR1 MNHEY, CDR2 SVGAGI. With 5 bases clipped from V and 2 bases from J, the junction kept 5 bases outside the gene matches. CDR3 sequence: CASSPRQGPYEQYF. CDR3 DNA: TGTGCCAGCAGTCCAAGACAGGGGCCCTACGAGCAGTACTTC.

The rearrangement joins TRBV7-3 to TRBJ1-1; D remains ambiguous. The CDR3 is 13 amino acids. The germline gives CDR1 SGHTA, CDR2 FQGTGA. V lost 4 bases and J lost 1, with 7 bases in between. Written as DNA, the CDR3 is TGTGCCAGCAGCTCAGATTGGAACACTGAAGCTTTCTTT. It translates to CASSSDWNTEAFF. Together with reference TRBV7-3 and TRBJ1-1, the CDR3 gives the full variable domain: GAGVSQTPSNKVTEKGKYVELRCDPISGHTALYWYRQSLGQGPEFLIYFQGTGAADDSGLPNDRFFAVRPEGSVSTLKIQRTERGDSAVYLCASSSDWNTEAFFGQGTRLTVV.

This sequence joins TRBV3-1 (or the pseudogene TRBV3-2) and TRBJ2-1; 10 positions agree with TRBD2. The CDR3 spans 18 residues. The V gene's germline CDR1 is LGHDT and CDR2 YNNKEL (reference sequence). The ends lost 1 base at V and 5 bases at J; junction bases unmatched: 11. For the CDR3, the DNA is TGTGCCAGCAGCCAAGGCCCCGGGGTAGCGGGGGGTGACAATGAGCAGTTCTTC. This encodes CASSQGPGVAGGDNEQFF.

The V and J genes are TRBV5-8 and TRBJ2-2, with D possibly TRBD1 on 6 matching bases. The CDR3 contains 16 residues. The V gene's germline CDR1 is SGHTS and CDR2 YDEGEE. Trimming cost V 4 bases and J 2 bases, with 15 bases left between them. The CDR3 sequence is CASSGPGDINTGELFF. CDR3 bases: TGTGCCAGCAGCGGACCTGGGGACATTAACACCGGGGAGCTGTTTTTT.

This chain links TRBV19 with TRBJ1-2; no reliable D call. The CDR3 has 14 amino acids. Germline V CDR1 and CDR2: LNHDA, SQIVND (reference sequence). V dropped 6 bases and J dropped 3 bases, with 14 bases sitting between them. The CDR3 DNA reads as TGTGCCAGTAGCCGAACTTTACTTGACTATGGCTACACCTTC. It specifies CASSRTLLDYGYTF. The full variable domain, rest sourced from reference TRBV19 and TRBJ1-2, is DGGITQSPKYLFRKEGQNVTLSCEQNLNHDAMYWYRQDPGQGLRLIYYSQIVNDFQKGDIAEGYSVSREKKESFPLTVTSAQKNPTAFYLCASSRTLLDYGYTFGSGTRLTVV.

The CDR3 here is CSVWERPYEQYF. CDR3 nucleotide sequence: TGCAGCGTGTGGGAGAGACCCTACGAGCAGTACTTC. The rearrangement uses TRBV29-1 and TRBJ2-7; TRBD2 is a possible D gene (5 bases). Trimming left V 6 bases short and J 2 bases short, with 11 bases between. There are 12 residues in the CDR3. The germline CDR1 and CDR2 sequences are SQVTM and ANQGSEA.

The rearrangement joins TRBV11-2 to TRBJ2-3; 7 positions match TRBD1. The CDR3 is 14 amino acids. Germline-derived CDR1 and CDR2 are SGHAT and FQNNGV. With V trimmed by 3 bases and J by 2 bases, 2 bases remained unmatched. Written as DNA, the CDR3 is TGTGCCAGCAGCTTGACAGGGCCCACAGATACGCAGTATTTT. Encoded protein: CASSLTGPTDTQYF.

The V and J genes are TRBV23-1 and TRBJ2-7; D remains unclear. TRBV23-1 is an ORF, and what it does is uncertain. Trimming took 2 bases from V and 0 from J, leaving 17 bases between them. The CDR3 consists of 17 residues. Written as DNA, the CDR3 is TGCGCCAGCAGTCAAGGGTGGGTGGAGACGAACTCCTACGAGCAGTACTTC. It yields the protein CASSQGWVETNSYEQYF.

CDR3 nucleotides: TGTGCCAGCAGTACTAGCGGGGGGAAGTACGAGCAGTACTTC. Protein: CASSTSGGKYEQYF. The genes are TRBV27 and TRBJ2-7, with 12 bases matching TRBD2. This CDR3 contains 14 residues. With 5 bases clipped from V and 4 bases from J, the junction kept 3 bases outside the gene matches. Germline CDR1 MNHEY, CDR2 SMNVEV (reference sequence).

This sequence joins TRBV5-1 and TRBJ1-4, with TRBD1 as a possible D gene (6 bases). Trimming shortened V by 5 bases and J by 8 bases, and 19 bases separated the two germline ends. The CDR3 runs to 15 residues. Germline V lookup: CDR1 SGHRS, CDR2 YFSETQ. The CDR3 coding sequence is TGCGCCAGCAGACCCAGACCCACTAGGGGGGAAAAACTGTTTTTT. Amino acid sequence: CASRPRPTRGEKLFF.

The chain combines TRBV6-1 with TRBJ2-5; 12 positions match TRBD2. CDR3 length: 17 amino acids. After removal of 2 bases from V and 4 bases from J, the junction contained 8 bases not matched to a gene. CDR1 is MNHNS and CDR2 is SASEGT in the germline V gene. The CDR3 sequence: CASSELAGGPALETQYF. The CDR3 bases are TGTGCCAGCAGTGAACTAGCGGGGGGGCCTGCCTTAGAGACCCAGTACTTC.

This clone was observed at least ten times. V is TRBV20-1 and J is TRBJ2-1; D remains ambiguous. CDR1 is DFQATT and CDR2 is SNEGSKA in the germline V gene (reference sequence). V was pared by 3 bases and J by 0 bases, with 9 bases between. This CDR3 comprises 14 residues. The CDR3 DNA reads TGCAGTGCTAGTGGGCAGGACTCCTACAATGAGCAGTTCTTC. This encodes CSASGQDSYNEQFF.

This chain uses TRBV3-1 (or the pseudogene TRBV3-2) with TRBJ2-7; 7 nucleotides agree with TRBD2. In germline, CDR1 is LGHDT, CDR2 YNNKEL (reference sequence). CDR3 length: 15 amino acids. V gave up 1 base and J gave up 3 bases; unmatched junction bases: 6. CDR3 region: CASSQADGGYYEQYF. The CDR3 DNA sequence: TGTGCCAGCAGCCAAGCCGACGGGGGGTACTACGAGCAGTACTTC.

This clone appeared once. J is TRBJ2-5 and V is TRBV9, with 8 nucleotides matching TRBD1. The CDR3 totals 13 residues. Germline V CDR1 and CDR2: SGDLS, YYNGEE. J lost 5 bases, V lost 4 bases, and 4 bases had no gene match. The CDR3 region is CASSITGGETQYF. The CDR3 DNA reads as TGTGCCAGCAGCATAACAGGGGGTGAGACCCAGTACTTC.

The gene calls are TRBV7-2 and TRBJ1-2; 7 nucleotides line up with TRBD1. Germline CDR1 is SGHTA and CDR2 is FQGNSA. The length of the CDR3 is 15 residues. Losses at the gene ends were 2 bases for V and 2 bases for J; bases not matched to a gene: 5. DNA for the CDR3: TGTGCCAGCAGCTTACCATCGACAGGGAACTATGGCTACACCTTC. Amino acid sequence: CASSLPSTGNYGYTF.

The table lists this clone with a count of one. The CDR3 region is CASSEAVGTLGNQPQHF. The CDR3 DNA reads TGTGCCAGCAGTGAAGCAGTGGGGACACTGGGTAATCAGCCCCAGCATTTT. The V and J genes are TRBV6-1 and TRBJ1-5; D may be TRBD1 (6 bases). Germline V CDR1 and CDR2: MNHNS, SASEGT. V was cut by 0 bases and J by 4 bases, with 16 bases left in between. The CDR3 runs 17 residues.